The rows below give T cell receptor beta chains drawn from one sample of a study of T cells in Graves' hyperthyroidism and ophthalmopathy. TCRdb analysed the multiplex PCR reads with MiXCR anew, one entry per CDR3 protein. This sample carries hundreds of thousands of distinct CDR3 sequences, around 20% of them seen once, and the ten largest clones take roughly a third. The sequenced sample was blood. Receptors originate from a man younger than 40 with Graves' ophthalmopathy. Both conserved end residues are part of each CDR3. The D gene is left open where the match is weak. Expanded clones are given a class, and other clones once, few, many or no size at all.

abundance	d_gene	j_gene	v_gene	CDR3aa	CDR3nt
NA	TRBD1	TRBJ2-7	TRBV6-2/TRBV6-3	CASSYGTASYEQYF	TGTGCCAGCAGTTACGGGACAGCCTCCTACGAGCAGTACTTC
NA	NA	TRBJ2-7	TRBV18	CASSPSGIVGEQCF	TGTGCCAGCTCACCATCGGGGATAGTCGGCGAGCAGTGCTTC
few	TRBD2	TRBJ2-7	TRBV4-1	CASSQKLAGEQDEQYF	TGCGCCAGCAGCCAAAAACTAGCGGGAGAGCAGGACGAGCAGTACTTC
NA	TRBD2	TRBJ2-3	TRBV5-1	CASSLSASGTSTDTQYF	TGCGCCAGCAGCTTGAGCGCTAGCGGTACTAGCACAGATACGCAGTATTTT
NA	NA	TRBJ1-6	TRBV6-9	CASSYPGLNSPLHF	TGTGCCAGCAGTTACCCGGGTCTCAATTCACCCCTCCACTTT
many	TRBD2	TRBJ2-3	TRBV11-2	CASSPGTSGADTQYF	TGTGCCAGCAGCCCTGGGACTAGCGGGGCAGATACGCAGTATTTT
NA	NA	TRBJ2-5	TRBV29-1	CSVARGGETQYF	TGCAGCGTCGCCCGCGGCGGTGAGACCCAGTACTTC
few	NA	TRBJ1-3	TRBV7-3	CASTSDSSGNTIYF	TGTGCCAGCACCTCCGACAGCTCTGGAAACACCATATATTTT
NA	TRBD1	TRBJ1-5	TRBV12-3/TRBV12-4	CASSPGQGRGREPQHF	TGTGCCAGCAGCCCCGGACAGGGCCGGGGTAGGGAGCCCCAGCATTTT
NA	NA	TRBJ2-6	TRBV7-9	CASSFSGGWANVLTF	TGTGCCAGCAGCTTCTCTGGGGGCTGGGCCAACGTCCTGACTTTC
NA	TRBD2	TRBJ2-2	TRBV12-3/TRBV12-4	CASTEAGGTGELFF	TGTGCCAGCACAGAGGCGGGGGGCACCGGGGAGCTGTTTTTT
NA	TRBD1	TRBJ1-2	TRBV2	CASSDVGTGADWGYTF	TGTGCCAGCAGTGACGTCGGGACAGGGGCGGACTGGGGCTACACCTTC
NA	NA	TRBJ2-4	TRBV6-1	CASSQNRAKNIQYF	TGTGCCAGCAGTCAGAACAGGGCCAAAAACATTCAGTACTTC
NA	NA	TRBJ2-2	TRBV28	CASSYREGAGGELFF	TGTGCCAGCAGTTACCGAGAGGGGGCGGGGGGGGAGCTGTTTTTT
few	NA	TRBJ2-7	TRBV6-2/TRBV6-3	CASSYSSGAAGYEQYF	TGTGCCAGCAGTTACTCCTCCGGGGCGGCCGGCTACGAGCAGTACTTC
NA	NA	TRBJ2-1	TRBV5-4	CASTRWGSYNEQFF	TGTGCCAGCACTAGGTGGGGCTCCTACAATGAGCAGTTCTTC
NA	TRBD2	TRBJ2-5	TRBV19	CASSLRLAGETGETQYF	TGTGCCAGTAGTCTACGACTAGCGGGAGAGACCGGAGAGACCCAGTACTTC
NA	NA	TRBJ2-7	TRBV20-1	CSALQGEQYF	TGCAGTGCACTACAGGGTGAGCAGTACTTC
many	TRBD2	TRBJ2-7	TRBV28	CASSLFGRAYEQYF	TGTGCCAGCAGTTTATTCGGGAGGGCCTACGAGCAGTACTTC
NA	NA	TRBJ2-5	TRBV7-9	CGSSMTAPQETQYF	TGTGGCAGCAGCATGACAGCGCCTCAAGAGACCCAGTACTTC
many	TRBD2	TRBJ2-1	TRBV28	CASSPTSGPFNEQFF	TGTGCCAGCAGTCCGACTAGCGGCCCATTCAATGAGCAGTTCTTC
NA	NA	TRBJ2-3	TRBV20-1	CSASARFPSTDTQYF	TGCAGTGCTAGTGCCCGGTTCCCTAGCACAGATACGCAGTATTTT
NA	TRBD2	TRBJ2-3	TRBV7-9	CASSPKGSGAPDTQYF	TGTGCCAGCAGCCCCAAGGGAAGCGGGGCTCCAGATACGCAGTATTTT
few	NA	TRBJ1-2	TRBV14	CASSQAGGDYGYTF	TGTGCCAGCAGCCAAGCGGGGGGCGACTATGGCTACACCTTC
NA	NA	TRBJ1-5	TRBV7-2	CASSSAGTDSNQPQHF	TGTGCCAGCAGCTCAGCCGGGACGGATAGCAATCAGCCCCAGCATTTT
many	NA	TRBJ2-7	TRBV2	CASRGDTLYEQYF	TGTGCCAGCAGGGGGGACACCCTCTACGAGCAGTACTTC